Listed below are T cell receptor beta chains from one sample, sequenced in a study of cytomegalovirus exposure and HLA in healthy donors. This table comes from immunoSEQ multiplex PCR, and its TCRdb copy is limited to in-frame clones, with some not included. The table lists roughly 99,000 clones, around 67% of them singletons. The sequencing input was PBMCs. The receptor set was obtained from a male donor in good health and CMV-seronegative. Both conserved end residues are part of each CDR3. Each record gives: V gene, D gene, J gene, clone size, CDR3 protein, CDR3 DNA. A D gene is named only where the DNA matches it firmly. Rows may omit the clone size; those that give it use once, few, many or a size class.

V gene: TRBV5-1
D gene: .
J gene: TRBJ1-4
clone size: .
CDR3 protein: CASSLAGTTNEKLFF
CDR3 DNA: TGCGCCAGCAGCTTGGCCGGGACAACTAATGAAAAACTGTTTTTT

V gene: TRBV5-5
D gene: .
J gene: TRBJ1-5
clone size: .
CDR3 protein: CASSPWDNNQPQHF
CDR3 DNA: TGTGCCAGCAGCCCCTGGGACAACAATCAGCCCCAGCATTTT

V gene: TRBV5-1
D gene: TRBD1
J gene: TRBJ2-7
clone size: .
CDR3 protein: CASSGGTGVYGQYF
CDR3 DNA: TGCGCCAGCAGCGGCGGGACAGGGGTTTACGGGCAGTACTTC

V gene: TRBV15
D gene: .
J gene: TRBJ1-5
clone size: .
CDR3 protein: CATSRGRGGDQPQHF
CDR3 DNA: TGTGCCACCAGCAGAGGGAGGGGAGGGGATCAGCCCCAGCATTTT

V gene: TRBV28
D gene: .
J gene: TRBJ2-7
clone size: .
CDR3 protein: CASSSGGPNPREQYF
CDR3 DNA: TGTGCCAGCAGTTCCGGGGGTCCCAACCCTAGGGAGCAGTACTTC

V gene: TRBV29-1
D gene: .
J gene: TRBJ1-2
clone size: .
CDR3 protein: CSVGPGRDYGYTF
CDR3 DNA: TGCAGCGTCGGCCCCGGGAGGGATTATGGCTACACCTTC

V gene: TRBV5-6
D gene: TRBD1
J gene: TRBJ2-1
clone size: .
CDR3 protein: CASSSRDRVSYNEQFF
CDR3 DNA: TGTGCCAGCAGCTCCCGGGACAGGGTCTCCTACAATGAGCAGTTCTTC

V gene: TRBV6-5
D gene: TRBD1
J gene: TRBJ1-6
clone size: once
CDR3 protein: CANRKAGGNSPLHF
CDR3 DNA: TGTGCCAACAGAAAAGCAGGGGGCAATTCACCCCTCCACTTT

V gene: TRBV27
D gene: TRBD2
J gene: TRBJ2-5
clone size: .
CDR3 protein: CASSRPPGRGQTQYF
CDR3 DNA: TGTGCCAGCTCCCGCCCTCCAGGGAGGGGACAGACCCAGTACTTC

V gene: TRBV7-8
D gene: .
J gene: TRBJ1-4
clone size: few
CDR3 protein: CASSSRWGRATNEKLFF
CDR3 DNA: TGTGCCAGCAGCTCCCGCTGGGGGCGTGCAACTAATGAAAAACTGTTTTTT

V gene: TRBV2
D gene: TRBD2
J gene: TRBJ2-7
clone size: .
CDR3 protein: CASSASGISYEQYF
CDR3 DNA: TGTGCCAGCAGTGCTAGCGGGATCTCCTACGAGCAGTACTTC

V gene: TRBV4-2
D gene: .
J gene: TRBJ1-2
clone size: once
CDR3 protein: CASSRTERNYGYTF
CDR3 DNA: TGTGCCAGCAGCCGGACAGAAAGAAACTATGGCTACACCTTC

V gene: TRBV25-1
D gene: .
J gene: TRBJ2-6
clone size: .
CDR3 protein: CASSETASSSGANVLTF
CDR3 DNA: TGTGCCAGCAGTGAAACAGCCTCCAGCTCTGGGGCCAACGTCCTGACTTTC

V gene: TRBV4-1
D gene: .
J gene: TRBJ1-2
clone size: .
CDR3 protein: CASSQDPGSCTYTF
CDR3 DNA: TGCGCCAGCAGCCAAGATCCGGGGAGTTGTACCTACACCTTC

V gene: TRBV19
D gene: .
J gene: TRBJ2-3
clone size: .
CDR3 protein: CASRIPRADTQYF
CDR3 DNA: TGTGCCAGTAGGATCCCCCGGGCAGATACGCAGTATTTT

V gene: TRBV5-5
D gene: TRBD1
J gene: TRBJ1-5
clone size: .
CDR3 protein: CASSHRQGQNQPQHF
CDR3 DNA: TGTGCCAGCAGTCATCGACAGGGCCAGAATCAGCCCCAGCATTTT

V gene: TRBV27
D gene: .
J gene: TRBJ2-7
clone size: .
CDR3 protein: CASSRQATYEQYF
CDR3 DNA: TGTGCCAGCAGCCGACAGGCGACCTACGAGCAGTACTTC

V gene: TRBV9
D gene: .
J gene: TRBJ2-7
clone size: once
CDR3 protein: CASSVSGLETYEQYF
CDR3 DNA: TGTGCCAGCAGCGTATCGGGACTGGAGACTTACGAGCAGTACTTC

V gene: TRBV4-2
D gene: .
J gene: TRBJ2-1
clone size: .
CDR3 protein: CASSQEAAGPPYNEQFF
CDR3 DNA: TGTGCCAGCAGCCAAGAAGCGGCGGGTCCCCCTTACAATGAGCAGTTCTTC

V gene: TRBV7-8
D gene: .
J gene: TRBJ2-7
clone size: few
CDR3 protein: CASSLWAGRTYEQYF
CDR3 DNA: TGTGCCAGCAGCTTATGGGCGGGAAGGACCTACGAGCAGTACTTC

V gene: TRBV9
D gene: .
J gene: TRBJ1-3
clone size: .
CDR3 protein: CASSVGRGREAGNTIYF
CDR3 DNA: TGTGCCAGCAGCGTAGGGAGGGGCAGGGAAGCTGGAAACACCATATATTTT

V gene: TRBV5-1
D gene: .
J gene: TRBJ2-5
clone size: .
CDR3 protein: CASSLPRAGDTQYF
CDR3 DNA: TGCGCCAGCAGCTTGCCGCGGGCAGGGGATACCCAGTACTTC

V gene: TRBV4-1
D gene: TRBD2
J gene: TRBJ2-1
clone size: .
CDR3 protein: CASSQDHGGRGAYNEQFF
CDR3 DNA: TGCGCCAGCAGCCAAGATCATGGCGGGAGAGGCGCCTACAATGAGCAGTTCTTC

V gene: TRBV7-9
D gene: .
J gene: TRBJ1-1
clone size: .
CDR3 protein: CASSLQGPEAFF
CDR3 DNA: TGTGCCAGCAGCTTACAGGGCCCTGAAGCTTTCTTT

V gene: TRBV30
D gene: .
J gene: TRBJ1-6
clone size: .
CDR3 protein: CAWSVSVASPLHF
CDR3 DNA: TGTGCCTGGAGTGTGTCAGTCGCTTCACCCCTCCACTTT

V gene: TRBV2
D gene: .
J gene: TRBJ1-5
clone size: .
CDR3 protein: CASSELRGTNQPQHF
CDR3 DNA: TGTGCCAGCAGTGAACTAAGGGGTACCAATCAGCCCCAGCATTTT

V gene: TRBV5-5
D gene: .
J gene: TRBJ2-1
clone size: .
CDR3 protein: CASSDTGVSYNEQFF
CDR3 DNA: TGTGCCAGCAGCGATACGGGAGTGTCGTACAATGAGCAGTTCTTC

V gene: TRBV27
D gene: .
J gene: TRBJ2-7
clone size: few
CDR3 protein: CASSLLPGEGEQYF
CDR3 DNA: TGTGCCAGCAGTTTACTCCCAGGGGAGGGCGAGCAGTACTTC

V gene: TRBV19
D gene: .
J gene: TRBJ2-7
clone size: .
CDR3 protein: CASSIDLWEYEQYF
CDR3 DNA: TGTGCCAGTAGTATAGATCTATGGGAGTACGAGCAGTACTTC

V gene: TRBV27
D gene: .
J gene: TRBJ2-2
clone size: .
CDR3 protein: CASSLFWLDSGGELFF
CDR3 DNA: TGTGCCAGCAGTTTATTTTGGCTAGATTCTGGCGGGGAGCTGTTTTTT

V gene: TRBV7-8
D gene: TRBD1
J gene: TRBJ2-5
clone size: .
CDR3 protein: CASSLGTGGRETQYF
CDR3 DNA: TGTGCCAGCAGCTTAGGGACAGGGGGCAGGGAGACCCAGTACTTC

V gene: TRBV5-1
D gene: TRBD2
J gene: TRBJ2-1
clone size: .
CDR3 protein: CASSLGGEGEQFF
CDR3 DNA: TGCGCCAGCAGCTTAGGCGGGGAGGGTGAGCAGTTCTTC

V gene: TRBV5-1
D gene: TRBD2
J gene: TRBJ2-1
clone size: .
CDR3 protein: CASSLDYGLAGSHNEQFF
CDR3 DNA: TGCGCCAGCAGCTTAGACTATGGACTAGCGGGATCCCACAATGAGCAGTTCTTC

V gene: TRBV27
D gene: .
J gene: TRBJ2-2
clone size: .
CDR3 protein: CASSFSGTNTGELFF
CDR3 DNA: TGTGCCAGCAGTTTCAGCGGAACGAACACCGGGGAGCTGTTTTTT

V gene: TRBV6-1
D gene: .
J gene: TRBJ2-6
clone size: .
CDR3 protein: CASSEIWQPGANVLTF
CDR3 DNA: TGTGCCAGCAGTGAAATTTGGCAACCTGGGGCCAACGTCCTGACTTTC

V gene: TRBV2
D gene: .
J gene: TRBJ2-7
clone size: .
CDR3 protein: CASSGAYEQYF
CDR3 DNA: TGTGCCAGCAGTGGAGCCTACGAGCAGTACTTC

V gene: TRBV7-8
D gene: .
J gene: TRBJ1-2
clone size: .
CDR3 protein: CASSLGRAGYTF
CDR3 DNA: TGTGCCAGCAGCTTGGGCCGTGCTGGCTACACCTTC

V gene: TRBV10-3
D gene: TRBD1
J gene: TRBJ1-2
clone size: .
CDR3 protein: CAISPGTGADNGYTF
CDR3 DNA: TGTGCCATCAGCCCCGGGACAGGGGCAGATAATGGCTACACCTTC

V gene: TRBV9
D gene: .
J gene: TRBJ2-1
clone size: .
CDR3 protein: CASSVAGDHNEQFF
CDR3 DNA: TGTGCCAGCAGCGTAGCGGGAGACCACAATGAGCAGTTCTTC

V gene: TRBV5-1
D gene: .
J gene: TRBJ2-7
clone size: once
CDR3 protein: CASSLGAGYEQYF
CDR3 DNA: TGCGCCAGCAGCTTAGGGGCGGGATACGAGCAGTACTTC

V gene: TRBV4-1
D gene: .
J gene: TRBJ2-5
clone size: few
CDR3 protein: CASSQEVGETQYF
CDR3 DNA: TGCGCCAGCAGCCAAGAAGTCGGGGAGACCCAGTACTTC

V gene: TRBV2
D gene: TRBD1
J gene: TRBJ2-7
clone size: .
CDR3 protein: CASRERTGSSYEQYF
CDR3 DNA: TGTGCCAGCAGGGAAAGGACAGGGTCGTCCTACGAGCAGTACTTC

V gene: TRBV5-6
D gene: TRBD1
J gene: TRBJ1-2
clone size: .
CDR3 protein: CASRDRGLGGYTF
CDR3 DNA: TGTGCCAGCAGAGACAGGGGCTTGGGAGGCTACACCTTC

V gene: TRBV5-1
D gene: .
J gene: TRBJ2-7
clone size: .
CDR3 protein: CASSLDVSSYEQYF
CDR3 DNA: TGCGCCAGCAGCTTGGACGTCAGCTCCTACGAGCAGTACTTC

V gene: TRBV28
D gene: TRBD1
J gene: TRBJ1-2
clone size: .
CDR3 protein: CASSPLTGGSNYGYTF
CDR3 DNA: TGTGCCAGCAGCCCCCTGACAGGGGGCTCGAACTATGGCTACACCTTC

V gene: TRBV5-1
D gene: TRBD2
J gene: TRBJ2-1
clone size: .
CDR3 protein: CASSPRGDPNNEQFF
CDR3 DNA: TGCGCCAGCAGCCCACGGGGGGACCCGAACAATGAGCAGTTCTTC

V gene: TRBV5-1
D gene: .
J gene: TRBJ1-1
clone size: .
CDR3 protein: CASSLKGRGTEAFF
CDR3 DNA: TGCGCCAGCAGCTTGAAGGGGCGAGGCACTGAAGCTTTCTTT

V gene: TRBV7-2
D gene: .
J gene: TRBJ2-7
clone size: .
CDR3 protein: CASSLQVSGKTWQYF
CDR3 DNA: TGTGCCAGCAGCTTACAGGTTAGCGGTAAGACCTGGCAGTACTTC

V gene: TRBV2
D gene: .
J gene: TRBJ1-5
clone size: .
CDR3 protein: CASSVHSNQPQHF
CDR3 DNA: TGTGCCAGCAGTGTACATAGCAATCAGCCCCAGCATTTT

V gene: TRBV28
D gene: .
J gene: TRBJ1-4
clone size: .
CDR3 protein: CAGGGGLGEKLFF
CDR3 DNA: TGTGCCGGCGGGGGGGGGTTGGGTGAAAAACTGTTTTTT

V gene: TRBV30
D gene: TRBD2
J gene: TRBJ2-1
clone size: few
CDR3 protein: CAWSVRLADEQFF
CDR3 DNA: TGTGCCTGGAGTGTACGACTAGCGGATGAGCAGTTCTTC

V gene: TRBV6-5
D gene: TRBD2
J gene: TRBJ2-1
clone size: few
CDR3 protein: CASSYSGGDRYNEQFF
CDR3 DNA: TGTGCCAGCAGTTACTCGGGGGGGGATCGCTACAATGAGCAGTTCTTC

V gene: TRBV5-4
D gene: .
J gene: TRBJ2-7
clone size: .
CDR3 protein: CASRSGDSYEQYF
CDR3 DNA: TGTGCCAGCAGATCCGGGGACTCCTACGAGCAGTACTTC

V gene: TRBV20-1
D gene: .
J gene: TRBJ1-2
clone size: .
CDR3 protein: CSVTTQGGYTF
CDR3 DNA: TGCAGTGTAACAACCCAGGGGGGCTACACCTTC

V gene: TRBV5-1
D gene: .
J gene: TRBJ2-1
clone size: .
CDR3 protein: CASSITPGNNEQFF
CDR3 DNA: TGCGCCAGCAGCATAACGCCGGGGAACAATGAGCAGTTCTTC

V gene: TRBV6-6
D gene: .
J gene: TRBJ1-5
clone size: .
CDR3 protein: CASRPRGNQPQHF
CDR3 DNA: TGTGCCAGCAGGCCTAGGGGGAATCAGCCCCAGCATTTT

V gene: TRBV7-9
D gene: .
J gene: TRBJ1-2
clone size: .
CDR3 protein: CASSAGTSIPTF
CDR3 DNA: TGTGCCAGCAGCGCCGGGACATCCATTCCCACCTTC